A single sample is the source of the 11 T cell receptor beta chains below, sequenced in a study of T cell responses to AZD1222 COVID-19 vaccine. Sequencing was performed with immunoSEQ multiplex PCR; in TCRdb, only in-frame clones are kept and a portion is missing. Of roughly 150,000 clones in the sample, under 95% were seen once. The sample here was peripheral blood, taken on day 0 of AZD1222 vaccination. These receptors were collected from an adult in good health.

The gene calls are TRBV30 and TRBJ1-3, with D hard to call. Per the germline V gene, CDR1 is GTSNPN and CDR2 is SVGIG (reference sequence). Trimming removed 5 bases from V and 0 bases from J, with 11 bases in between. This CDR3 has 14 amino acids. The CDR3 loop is CAWDEGSSGNTIYF. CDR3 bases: TGTGCCTGGGACGAGGGTAGCTCTGGAAACACCATATATTTT.

The CDR3 DNA follows: TGTGCCTGGGCTGAGAAGGACTCCTACGAGCAGTACTTC. Translation gives CAWAEKDSYEQYF. The rearrangement joins TRBV30 to TRBJ2-7; D gene uncertain. The V end was cut by 5 bases, the J end by 0 bases, with 11 bases between. Germline V gene sequence: CDR1 GTSNPN, CDR2 SVGIG (reference sequence). The CDR3 length is 13 residues.

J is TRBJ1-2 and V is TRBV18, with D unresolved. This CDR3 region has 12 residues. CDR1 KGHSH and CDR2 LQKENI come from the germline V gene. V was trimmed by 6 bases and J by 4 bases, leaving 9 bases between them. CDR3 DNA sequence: TGTGCCAGCTCCCCGCGGTCCTATGGCTACACCTTC. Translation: CASSPRSYGYTF. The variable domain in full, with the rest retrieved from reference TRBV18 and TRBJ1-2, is NAGVMQNPRHLVRRRGQEARLRCSPMKGHSHVYWYRQLPEEGLKFMVYLQKENIIDESGMPKERFSAEFPKEGPSILRIQQVVRGDSAAYFCASSPRSYGYTFGSGTRLTVV.

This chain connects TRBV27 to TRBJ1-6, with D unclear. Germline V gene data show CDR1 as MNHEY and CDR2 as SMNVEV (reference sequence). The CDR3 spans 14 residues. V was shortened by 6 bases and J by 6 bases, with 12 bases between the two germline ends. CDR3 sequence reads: CASRPTDGNSPLHF. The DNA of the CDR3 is TGTGCCAGCAGACCTACCGACGGTAATTCACCCCTCCACTTT.

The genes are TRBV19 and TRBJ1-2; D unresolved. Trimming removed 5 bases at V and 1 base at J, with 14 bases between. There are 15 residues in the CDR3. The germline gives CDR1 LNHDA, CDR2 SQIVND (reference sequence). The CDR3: CASSPSGNGNYGYTF. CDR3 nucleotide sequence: TGTGCCAGTAGTCCCTCGGGGAACGGTAACTATGGCTACACCTTC.

The DNA for the CDR3 is TGTGCCAGCAGGCCCCGGGACAGGGTTAATGGCTACACCTTC. This codes for CASRPRDRVNGYTF. This sequence joins TRBV27 and TRBJ1-2, with 9 positions matching TRBD1. The CDR3 covers 14 residues. Germline CDR1 and CDR2: MNHEY and SMNVEV (reference sequence). V lost 6 bases, J lost 6 bases, and 8 bases stayed unmatched.

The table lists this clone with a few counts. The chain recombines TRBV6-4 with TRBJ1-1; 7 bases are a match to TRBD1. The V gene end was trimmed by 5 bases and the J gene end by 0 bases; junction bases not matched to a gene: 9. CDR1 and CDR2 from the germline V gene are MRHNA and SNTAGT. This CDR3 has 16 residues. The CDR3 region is CASSRTGAGVNTEAFF. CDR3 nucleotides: TGTGCCAGCAGTCGAACAGGGGCCGGAGTGAACACTGAAGCTTTCTTT.

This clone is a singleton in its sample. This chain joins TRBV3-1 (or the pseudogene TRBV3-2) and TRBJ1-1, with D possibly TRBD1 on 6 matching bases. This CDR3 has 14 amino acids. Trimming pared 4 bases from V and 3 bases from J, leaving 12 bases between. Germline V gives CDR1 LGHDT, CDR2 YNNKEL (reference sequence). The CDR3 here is CASSLENRDTEAFF. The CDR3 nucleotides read TGTGCCAGCAGCCTAGAGAACAGGGACACTGAAGCTTTCTTT.

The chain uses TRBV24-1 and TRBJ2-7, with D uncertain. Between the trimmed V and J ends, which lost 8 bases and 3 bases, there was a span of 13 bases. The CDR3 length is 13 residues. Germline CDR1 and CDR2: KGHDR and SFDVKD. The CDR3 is CATTPGPRYEQYF. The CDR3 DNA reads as TGTGCCACCACCCCCGGGCCTCGCTACGAGCAGTACTTC.

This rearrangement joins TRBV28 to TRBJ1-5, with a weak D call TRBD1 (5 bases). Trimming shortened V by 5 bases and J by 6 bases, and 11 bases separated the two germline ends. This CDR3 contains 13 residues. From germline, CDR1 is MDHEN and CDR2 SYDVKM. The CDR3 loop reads CASSVLRGQPQHF. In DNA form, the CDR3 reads TGTGCCAGCAGTGTCCTTAGGGGTCAGCCCCAGCATTTT.

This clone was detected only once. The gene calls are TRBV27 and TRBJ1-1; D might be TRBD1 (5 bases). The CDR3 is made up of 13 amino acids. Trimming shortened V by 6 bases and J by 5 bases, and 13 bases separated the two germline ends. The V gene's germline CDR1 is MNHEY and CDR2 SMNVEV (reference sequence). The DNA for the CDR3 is TGTGCCAGCAGGGAGGGGCGAGGAACTGAAGCTTTCTTT. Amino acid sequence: CASREGRGTEAFF.